Below, 27 T cell receptor beta chains from the same sample are listed, as sequenced in a study of blood T cell repertoires in COVID-19. TCRdb's table, derived via immunoSEQ multiplex PCR, lists solely in-frame clones and lacks some. Of over 200,000 clones listed, roughly 84% were seen once; the top ten hold approximately 7.3%. The source material was PBMCs or T cells enriched from blood (not recorded which). The receptors shown here come from a woman in her thirties or forties who had recovered from COVID-19.

J is TRBJ2-2 and V is TRBV11-2; 7 nucleotides match TRBD1. Looked up from germline, CDR1 is SGHAT and CDR2 is FQNNGV. V lost 1 base, J lost 1 base, and 6 bases stayed unmatched. The CDR3 extends over 17 amino acids. DNA for the CDR3: TGTGCCAGCAGCTTAGCAGGGGGACAGAGGAACACCGGGGAGCTGTTTTTT. It encodes CASSLAGGQRNTGELFF.

Details on this clone: In the same sample, other DNA sequences code for this CDR3. This chain links TRBV7-9 with TRBJ1-4, with D possibly TRBD1 on 5 matching bases. Germline values: CDR1 SEHNR, CDR2 FQNEAQ (reference sequence). Trimming took 5 bases from V and 5 from J, leaving 15 bases between them. This CDR3 spans 15 amino acids. CDR3 in amino acids: CASSLGAGSNEKLFF. The CDR3 nucleotides are TGTGCCAGCAGCCTAGGGGCAGGGTCAAATGAAAAACTGTTTTTT.

This clone came up once. The chain carries TRBV5-1 and TRBJ2-5; D not certain. V lost 5 bases, J lost 2 bases, and 13 bases lay in between. The length of the CDR3 is 14 residues. Germline V gives CDR1 SGHRS, CDR2 YFSETQ. The CDR3 is CASRPLPVQETQYF. The CDR3, as DNA: TGCGCCAGCAGGCCTTTGCCAGTTCAAGAGACCCAGTACTTC.

This clone was seen once. The genes are TRBV5-5 and TRBJ2-5; D is unclear. Trimming removed 0 bases from V and 1 base from J, with 7 bases in between. The germline gives CDR1 SGHKS, CDR2 YYEKEE (reference sequence). This CDR3 has 14 residues. Written as DNA, the CDR3 is TGTGCCAGCAGCTTGGTAGCTACCCAAGAGACCCAGTACTTC. The encoded protein is CASSLVATQETQYF. The entire variable domain, with the rest obtained from reference TRBV5-5 and TRBJ2-5, is as follows: DAGVTQSPTHLIKTRGQQVTLRCSPISGHKSVSWYQQVLGQGPQFIFQYYEKEERGRGNFPDRFSARQFPNYSSELNVNALLLGDSALYLCASSLVATQETQYFGPGTRLLVL.

The chain links TRBV5-1 to TRBJ1-4; no firm D call. Trimming took off 0 bases at V and 4 bases at J, with 13 bases between the two ends. There are 16 residues in the CDR3. Germline V gene lookup returns CDR1 SGHRS and CDR2 YFSETQ. In nucleotides, the CDR3 is TGCGCCAGCAGCTTGGGACCTAATGCGGATAATGAAAAACTGTTTTTT. Translating gives CASSLGPNADNEKLFF.

The chain recombines TRBV4-1 with TRBJ2-6; D not resolved. The V gene's germline CDR1 is MGHRA and CDR2 YSYEKL. The CDR3 contains 13 residues. Trimming stripped 4 bases from V and 4 bases from J, with 5 bases between. As DNA, the CDR3 is TGCGCCAGCAGCCCGGTGGGGGCCAACGTCCTGACTTTC. This sequence encodes CASSPVGANVLTF.

The V call is TRBV9, the J call TRBJ2-1, with D possibly TRBD2 on 5 matching bases. V was cut by 0 bases and J by 8 bases, with 15 bases left in between. CDR3 length: 15 residues. Per the germline V gene, CDR1 is SGDLS and CDR2 is YYNGEE. The CDR3 region is CASSVGGNPRYEQFF. CDR3 coding DNA: TGTGCCAGCAGCGTAGGAGGGAACCCACGGTATGAGCAGTTCTTC. Full variable domain (rest looked up from reference TRBV9 and TRBJ2-1): DSGVTQTPKHLITATGQRVTLRCSPRSGDLSVYWYQQSLDQGLQFLIQYYNGEERAKGNILERFSAQQFPDLHSELNLSSLELGDSALYFCASSVGGNPRYEQFFGPGTRLTVL.

The genes are TRBV30 and TRBJ1-1, with a possible D match to TRBD1 (5 bases). The CDR3 has 11 residues. CDR1 and CDR2 from the germline V gene are GTSNPN and SVGIG (reference sequence). V dropped 3 bases and J dropped 3 bases, with 5 bases sitting between them. In DNA, the CDR3 is TGTGCCTGGAGCAGGGACACTGAAGCTTTCTTT. This gives the protein CAWSRDTEAFF. Using reference TRBV30 and TRBJ1-1 for the parts outside the CDR3, the full variable domain is SQTIHQWPATLVQPVGSPLSLECTVEGTSNPNLYWYRQAAGRGLQLLFYSVGIGQISSEVPQNLSASRPQDRQFILSSKKLLLSDSGFYLCAWSRDTEAFFGQGTRLTVV.

This chain links TRBV6-4 with TRBJ1-2; TRBD1 aligns across 10 bases. Germline assignment: CDR1 MRHNA and CDR2 SNTAGT. The ends lost 6 bases at V and 8 bases at J; junction bases unmatched: 15. The CDR3 loop spans 16 amino acids. The CDR3 region has the DNA TGTGCCAGCAGCGATACCGGGACAGGGGTTTTTAGGGGCTACACCTTC. This gives the protein CASSDTGTGVFRGYTF.

The genes are TRBV6-5 and TRBJ1-2; TRBD1 aligns across 9 bases. V lost 6 bases and J lost 8; bases outside the gene matches: 7. The CDR3 is made up of 13 amino acids. Germline V gene sequence: CDR1 MNHEY, CDR2 SVGAGI. The CDR3 here is CASSRTGEQGYTF. CDR3 in DNA: TGTGCCAGCAGCCGGACAGGGGAGCAGGGCTACACCTTC.

Points on this clone: The junction differs from germline at one of its ends, possibly a read error. V and J are TRBV7-3 and TRBJ1-6, with D maybe TRBD1 (5 bases). This CDR3 region has 13 residues. CDR1 and CDR2 from the germline V gene are SGHTA and FQGTGA. The CDR3 region has the DNA TGTGCCAGCAGCATAACGACAGTTTCACCCCTCCACTTT. Its protein is CASSITTVSPLHF.

DNA of the CDR3: TGTGCCAGCAGTTTGGACAGAACAGATACGCAGTATTTT. Protein sequence: CASSLDRTDTQYF. The rearrangement links TRBV27 to TRBJ2-3, with D possibly being TRBD1 (6 bases). V was trimmed by 3 bases and J by 3 bases, leaving 7 bases between them. CDR1 and CDR2 from the germline V gene are MNHEY and SMNVEV (reference sequence). The CDR3 loop spans 13 amino acids.

This clone was seen more than once but under ten times. The chain joins TRBV19 to TRBJ1-2; D remains ambiguous. The V gene's germline CDR1 is LNHDA and CDR2 SQIVND (reference sequence). V was trimmed by 4 bases and J by 3 bases, leaving 12 bases between them. The CDR3 is 14 amino acids. DNA of the CDR3: TGTGCCAGTAGTAATTGGCCGAGCGACTATGGCTACACCTTC. It specifies CASSNWPSDYGYTF.

This clone has ten or more counts. The chain uses TRBV10-3 and TRBJ1-1; D is unresolved. There are 13 residues in the CDR3. V was cut by 4 bases and J by 3 bases, with 9 bases left in between. Germline V gene data show CDR1 as ENHRY and CDR2 as SYGVKD. CDR3 protein: CAISVRVDTEAFF. CDR3 sequence (DNA): TGTGCCATCAGTGTTCGGGTGGACACTGAAGCTTTCTTT.

The sample holds many counts of this clone. The chain uses TRBV2 and TRBJ2-1; D is possibly TRBD2 (5 bases). CDR1 and CDR2 (germline): SNHLY, FYNNEI. CDR3 length equals 12 residues. Trimming removed 8 bases at V and 9 bases at J, with 14 bases between. The CDR3 sequence is CASLGPEGEQFF. Here the CDR3 DNA reads TGTGCCAGCCTGGGCCCTGAGGGTGAGCAGTTCTTC.

The chain couples TRBV19 to TRBJ1-2; D perhaps matches TRBD1 (6 bases). The V gene lost 7 bases and the J gene lost 5 bases, with 17 bases spanning the gap. The CDR3 runs to 14 residues. The germline gives CDR1 LNHDA, CDR2 SQIVND (reference sequence). The CDR3 nucleotides read TGTGCCAGTATTTCGGGGGGCGCGCAGTATGGCTACACCTTC. Amino acid sequence: CASISGGAQYGYTF.

As for this clone: In the same sample, other DNA sequences code for this CDR3. This sequence joins TRBV7-3 and TRBJ2-3; a weak D match, TRBD2 (5 bases). Germline V gene sequence: CDR1 SGHTA, CDR2 FQGTGA. The CDR3 extends over 14 amino acids. V lost 0 bases and J 1 base, leaving 5 bases between the germline ends. CDR3 in amino acids: CASSLTSGTDTQYF. CDR3 nucleotides: TGTGCCAGCAGCTTAACTAGCGGCACAGATACGCAGTATTTT.

This chain connects TRBV5-1 to TRBJ2-5; D is perhaps TRBD2 (6 bases). CDR1 is SGHRS, CDR2 YFSETQ, per germline. The CDR3 runs to 13 residues. Trimming pared 1 base from V and 5 bases from J, leaving 9 bases between. The CDR3 protein is CASSLWEEETQYF. The DNA of the CDR3 is TGCGCCAGCAGCTTGTGGGAGGAGGAGACCCAGTACTTC.

The table lists this clone with a few counts. The sample has other DNA sequences that encode this CDR3 too. The gene calls are TRBV7-9 and TRBJ1-3; D is undetermined. Germline V gene data show CDR1 as SEHNR and CDR2 as FQNEAQ (reference sequence). Between the trimmed V and J ends, which lost 5 bases and 0 bases, there was a span of 8 bases. The CDR3 contains 14 residues. The CDR3 coding sequence is TGTGCCAGCAGCCCTGACATCTCTGGAAACACCATATATTTT. This translates into CASSPDISGNTIYF.

V usage is TRBV4-1 and J usage is TRBJ2-1, with TRBD1 matching over 12 bases. CDR1 is MGHRA, CDR2 YSYEKL, per germline. The V and J ends lost 4 bases and 8 bases, in that order; junction bases with no gene match: 9. The CDR3 has 16 residues. The chain's CDR3 is CASSPGTGGARYEQFF. CDR3 bases: TGCGCCAGCAGCCCGGGGACAGGGGGCGCGCGATATGAGCAGTTCTTC.

The J gene is TRBJ1-5, the V gene TRBV7-2; 9 bases are shared with TRBD1. This CDR3 region has 15 residues. CDR1 is SGHTA and CDR2 is FQGNSA in the germline V gene. V lost 5 bases and J lost 2; bases outside the gene matches: 4. CDR3: CASSLRTGGNQPQHF. CDR3 bases: TGTGCCAGCAGCCTCAGGACAGGGGGCAATCAGCCCCAGCATTTT.

In its sample, this clone was seen once. The chain carries TRBV28 and TRBJ1-5; D is unresolved. The CDR3 totals 17 residues. Trimming removed 6 bases from V and 2 bases from J, with 20 bases in between. The V gene's germline CDR1 is MDHEN and CDR2 SYDVKM. In DNA form, the CDR3 reads TGTGCCAGCAGACCTACCCGACTTTGGAGGGGCAATCAGCCCCAGCATTTT. Translation gives CASRPTRLWRGNQPQHF.

The chain has TRBV16 and TRBJ2-2, with D possibly TRBD1 on 5 matching bases. The CDR3 loop spans 15 amino acids. Trimming took off 4 bases at V and 4 bases at J, with 13 bases between the two ends. From germline, CDR1 is KGHSY and CDR2 FQNENV. CDR3 nucleotide sequence: TGTGCCAGCAGCCGGCTAAGGGGCGGCACCGGGGAGCTGTTTTTT. This translates into CASSRLRGGTGELFF.

Here the CDR3 DNA reads TGCAGCGTTGGAGGGACAGAAACTAACTATGGCTACACCTTC. Translating gives CSVGGTETNYGYTF. The chain links TRBV29-1 to TRBJ1-2; 7 bases line up with TRBD1. Per germline, CDR1 SQVTM and CDR2 ANQGSEA. Unmatched junction bases numbered 5, after V lost 4 bases and J lost 0 bases. The CDR3 has 14 residues.

This chain connects TRBV19 to TRBJ1-2, with TRBD1 matching 7 bases. The CDR3 runs to 15 residues. V shed 1 base, J shed 4 bases, and the junction held 6 bases outside the gene matches. Germline V gives CDR1 LNHDA, CDR2 SQIVND (reference sequence). The CDR3 region has the DNA TGTGCCAGTAGTATAGGCTCAGGGGGGACCTATGGCTACACCTTC. Its protein product is CASSIGSGGTYGYTF.

This chain uses TRBV28 with TRBJ1-2, with D perhaps TRBD1 (6 bases). The CDR3 is 13 residues long. V lost 3 bases to trimming and J lost 6 bases, with 11 bases between them. CDR1 is MDHEN and CDR2 is SYDVKM in the germline V gene. The CDR3 DNA sequence: TGTGCCAGCAGTTTTTCCCAGGGGAATGGCTACACCTTC. Residues: CASSFSQGNGYTF.

The gene calls are TRBV7-9 and TRBJ2-1, with 15 positions matching TRBD2. The CDR3 is 14 residues long. From germline, CDR1 is SEHNR and CDR2 FQNEAQ (reference sequence). Trimming removed 3 bases from V and 13 bases from J; junction bases left unmatched: 4. The CDR3 loop reads CASSLGLAGGPQFF. DNA for the CDR3: TGTGCCAGCAGCTTGGGACTAGCGGGAGGCCCCCAGTTCTTC.